The 13 T cell receptor beta chains given below trace back to one sample, sequenced in a study of tumor-infiltrating lymphocytes in localized non-small cell lung cancer. Sequencing used immunoSEQ multiplex PCR; TCRdb keeps in-frame clones, though not all of them. The sample consists of 3,500 to 5,000 clones, around 66% of them appearing once. Sequencing used uninvolved lung tissue not adjacent to the tumor. Source of these receptors: a human donor with non-small cell lung cancer.

The chain carries TRBV19 and TRBJ2-5, with D maybe TRBD2 (5 bases). The CDR3 loop spans 12 amino acids. Trimming cost V 5 bases and J 5 bases, with 9 bases left between them. Germline V lookup: CDR1 LNHDA, CDR2 SQIVND (reference sequence). The CDR3 reads CASSSTGETQYF. The DNA of the CDR3 is TGTGCCAGTAGTTCCACGGGGGAGACCCAGTACTTC.

The rearrangement links TRBV5-6 to TRBJ1-5; D remains unclear. The ends were cut back, 4 bases at V and 4 bases at J, with 21 bases in the middle. From germline, CDR1 is SGHDT and CDR2 YYEEEE. The CDR3 runs to 17 residues. The CDR3 loop reads CASSRLLEGKENQPQHF. The CDR3 region has the DNA TGTGCCAGCAGCCGACTCCTCGAAGGAAAGGAGAATCAGCCCCAGCATTTT.

The chain links TRBV4-2 to TRBJ2-7, with 11 bases lining up with TRBD2. V lost 1 base and J lost 4; bases outside the gene matches: 9. The CDR3 loop spans 17 amino acids. Germline V lookup: CDR1 LGHNA, CDR2 YNFKEQ. In DNA, the CDR3 is TGTGCCAGCAGCCAAGTTATCGCTAGCGGGGGGAAATACGAGCAGTACTTC. Residues: CASSQVIASGGKYEQYF.

The rearrangement links TRBV19 to TRBJ1-6; TRBD1 agrees at 8 bases. The trim removed 9 bases at V and 0 bases at J, leaving 4 bases unmatched. This CDR3 is 15 amino acids long. Germline V CDR1 and CDR2: LNHDA, SQIVND (reference sequence). In DNA form, the CDR3 reads TGTGCCAGCAGGACAGGGAGCTCCTATAATTCACCCCTCCACTTT. Protein: CASRTGSSYNSPLHF.

This clone has just a few counts. V usage is TRBV7-9 and J usage is TRBJ1-4; D not resolved. The CDR3 loop spans 12 amino acids. The V gene lost 6 bases and the J gene lost 8 bases, with 10 bases spanning the gap. Germline loops: CDR1 SEHNR, CDR2 FQNEAQ (reference sequence). The CDR3 nucleotides are TGTGCCAGCAGGCAAAGTGGAGAAAAACTGTTTTTT. Residues: CASRQSGEKLFF. Supplemented by reference TRBV7-9 and TRBJ1-4, the full variable domain reads DTGVSQNPRHKITKRGQNVTFRCDPISEHNRLYWYRQTLGQGPEFLTYFQNEAQLEKSRLLSDRFSAERPKGSFSTLEIQRTEQGDSAMYLCASRQSGEKLFFGSGTQLSVL.

This chain connects TRBV28 to TRBJ2-7; TRBD2 might be the D (7 bases). The CDR3 totals 14 residues. The V gene lost 7 bases and the J gene lost 0 bases, with 13 bases spanning the gap. CDR1 is MDHEN, CDR2 SYDVKM, per germline. As DNA, the CDR3 is TGTGCCAGCAAGGGGGGGCCCAGCTCCTACGAGCAGTACTTC. It codes for CASKGGPSSYEQYF.

This clone came up a few times. V gene TRBV19 combines with J gene TRBJ1-5; maybe TRBD1 (5 bases). The CDR3 covers 19 residues. The V gene's germline CDR1 is LNHDA and CDR2 SQIVND (reference sequence). Trimming pared 3 bases from V and 2 bases from J, leaving 23 bases between. CDR3 bases: TGTGCCAGTAGTATCGCCCCCATCCAGGGCTATGTGGGCAATCAGCCCCAGCATTTT. Translating it yields CASSIAPIQGYVGNQPQHF.

The V and J genes are TRBV30 and TRBJ1-2; 10 bases line up with TRBD1. CDR3 length equals 17 residues. Germline V gene lookup returns CDR1 GTSNPN and CDR2 SVGIG (reference sequence). V was pared by 2 bases and J by 1 base, with 10 bases of the junction left unmatched. Here the CDR3 DNA reads TGTGCCTGGAGTCCTAGGGGACAGGGGACCTTTAACTATGGCTACACCTTC. Protein sequence: CAWSPRGQGTFNYGYTF. The full variable domain, its missing parts supplied by reference TRBV30 and TRBJ1-2, is SQTIHQWPATLVQPVGSPLSLECTVEGTSNPNLYWYRQAAGRGLQLLFYSVGIGQISSEVPQNLSASRPQDRQFILSSKKLLLSDSGFYLCAWSPRGQGTFNYGYTFGSGTRLTVV.

V usage is TRBV6-5 and J usage is TRBJ1-1; D gene unclear. This CDR3 contains 14 residues. The germline V and J ends were trimmed by 7 bases and 1 base, with 13 bases remaining between them. Germline CDR1 MNHEY, CDR2 SVGAGI. For the CDR3, the DNA is TGTGCCAGCACCGACTCTCGGAGGAACACTGAAGCTTTCTTT. Residues: CASTDSRRNTEAFF.

This clone was observed a single time. The chain carries TRBV28 and TRBJ1-5; D is ambiguous. Germline lookup yields CDR1 MDHEN and CDR2 SYDVKM. This CDR3 is 15 amino acids long. Trimming removed 5 bases at V and 2 bases at J, with 13 bases between. The DNA of the CDR3 is TGTGCCAGCAGTAAGGACGATCGGGGCAATCAGCCCCAGCATTTT. Translating it yields CASSKDDRGNQPQHF.

The chain links TRBV19 to TRBJ2-2; 12 bases are shared with TRBD1. The CDR3 loop spans 16 amino acids. Per the germline V gene, CDR1 is LNHDA and CDR2 is SQIVND (reference sequence). Germline trimming cut 3 bases from V and 9 bases from J; bases unmatched to any gene: 8. Here the CDR3 reads CASSMGDRGLTRELFF. For the CDR3, the DNA is TGTGCCAGTAGTATGGGGGACAGGGGGCTAACCCGGGAGCTGTTTTTT.

On this clone itself: Other DNA sequences in this specimen translate into the identical CDR3. The chain has TRBV6-6 and TRBJ2-2, with D unresolved. Germline V gives CDR1 MNHNY, CDR2 SVGAGI (reference sequence). The CDR3 sequence is 13 residues long. The V end was cut by 5 bases, the J end by 2 bases, with 6 bases between. The CDR3 region is CASSARNTGELFF. CDR3 in DNA: TGTGCCAGCAGTGCGAGAAACACCGGGGAGCTGTTTTTT.

This clone was observed once. This chain links TRBV30 with TRBJ1-1, with TRBD1 identical over 8 bases. The germline gives CDR1 GTSNPN, CDR2 SVGIG (reference sequence). The CDR3 is 15 residues long. V dropped 0 bases and J dropped 4; count of bases not matched to a gene: 7. This CDR3 reads CAWSVFGQGGTEAFF. In DNA form, the CDR3 reads TGTGCCTGGAGTGTTTTCGGACAGGGAGGCACTGAAGCTTTCTTT.